The sequence of this T cell receptor (beta chain) was determined in a study of blood T cells in healthy people across ages. The CDR3 length is 18 residues. CDR1 is MNHEY, CDR2 SVGEGT, per germline. The junction had 9 bases not matched to a gene; V was cut back by 6 bases and J by 0 bases. Combining a sample-barcoded 5' primer with a J-beta primer mix, a second PCR ran for roughly 6 to 11 cycles. From the 5' RACE reads, TCRdb called clonotypes with MiXCR, one entry per CDR3 protein. Of 600,000 to 800,000 distinct CDR3 sequences listed, about 50% are singletons. Input material: blood. The sequence was obtained from a woman older than 75 in good health. This chain connects TRBV6-2 or TRBV6-3 to TRBJ2-1; 12 bases map to TRBD1. This chain's CDR3 is CASRTGTGGPSSYNEQFF. CDR3 bases: TGTGCCAGCAGAACCGGGACAGGGGGCCCGAGCTCCTACAATGAGCAGTTCTTC.